Listed below are T cell receptor beta chains from one sample, sequenced in a study of CXCR3-negative and CXCR3-positive naive CD8 T cells. TCRdb derives one entry per CDR3 protein from the 5' RACE reads, leaving out DNA. Recorded for this sample: about 140,000 distinct CDR3 sequences. The sequencing sample was made of naive CXCR3+ CD8+ T cells from blood. The receptors derive from a human donor in good health. Some clones in this sample may be carry-over from other donors' samples. The CDR3 runs from the conserved cysteine through the conserved F or W.

v_call: TRBV13; j_call: TRBJ1-1; cdr3_length: 15; cdr3_aa: CASSSQDRGNTEAFF
v_call: TRBV3-1; j_call: TRBJ2-1; cdr3_length: 18; cdr3_aa: CASSPNTPGKLSYNEQFF
v_call: TRBV5-5; j_call: TRBJ2-1; cdr3_length: 13; cdr3_aa: CASSTDFYNEQFF
v_call: TRBV6-5; j_call: TRBJ1-2; cdr3_length: 16; cdr3_aa: CASSYSNPGGPYGYTF
v_call: TRBV19; j_call: TRBJ1-5; cdr3_length: 15; cdr3_aa: CASSSEGGEYQPQHF
v_call: TRBV20-1; j_call: TRBJ1-1; cdr3_length: 13; cdr3_aa: CSARVRGDTEAFF
v_call: TRBV5-4; j_call: TRBJ2-7; cdr3_length: 15; cdr3_aa: CASSFGSWQNYEQYF
v_call: TRBV15; j_call: TRBJ2-6; cdr3_length: 14; cdr3_aa: CATSTRPGANVLTF
v_call: TRBV28; j_call: TRBJ2-7; cdr3_length: 14; cdr3_aa: CASSSVYVFYEQYF
v_call: TRBV5-1; j_call: TRBJ2-3; cdr3_length: 17; cdr3_aa: CASSSSTSGSLTDTQYF
v_call: TRBV6-2/TRBV6-3; j_call: TRBJ2-7; cdr3_length: 15; cdr3_aa: CASSSWDSLDDEQYF
v_call: TRBV19; j_call: TRBJ1-2; cdr3_length: 12; cdr3_aa: CASSIGLMGYTF
v_call: TRBV29-1; j_call: TRBJ2-1; cdr3_length: 13; cdr3_aa: CSVEFEWSNEQFF
v_call: TRBV6-5; j_call: TRBJ2-1; cdr3_length: 15; cdr3_aa: CASSGLGTYANEQFF
v_call: TRBV19; j_call: TRBJ2-7; cdr3_length: 11; cdr3_aa: CASSWGHEQYF
v_call: TRBV28; j_call: TRBJ1-2; cdr3_length: 13; cdr3_aa: CASSSRTGGGYTF
v_call: TRBV7-9; j_call: TRBJ2-3; cdr3_length: 15; cdr3_aa: CASSEVGTVTDTQYF
v_call: TRBV7-9; j_call: TRBJ2-1; cdr3_length: 12; cdr3_aa: CASSTTSDEQFF
v_call: TRBV12-3/TRBV12-4; j_call: TRBJ2-5; cdr3_length: 13; cdr3_aa: CASGTSGQETQYF
v_call: TRBV7-6; j_call: TRBJ2-2; cdr3_length: 16; cdr3_aa: CASSSTDRGNTGELFF
v_call: TRBV7-9; j_call: TRBJ1-1; cdr3_length: 12; cdr3_aa: CASSLIPAEAFF
v_call: TRBV6-2/TRBV6-3; j_call: TRBJ2-7; cdr3_length: 14; cdr3_aa: CASSYYGNTYEQYF
v_call: TRBV29-1; j_call: TRBJ2-1; cdr3_length: 16; cdr3_aa: CSVPPGLAEVYNEQFF
v_call: TRBV6-6; j_call: TRBJ2-5; cdr3_length: 14; cdr3_aa: CASSYPREKETQYF
v_call: TRBV30; j_call: TRBJ2-7; cdr3_length: 13; cdr3_aa: CAWRAVPPYEQYF
v_call: TRBV9; j_call: TRBJ2-2; cdr3_length: 14; cdr3_aa: CASSVEGEAGELFF
v_call: TRBV20-1; j_call: TRBJ2-1; cdr3_length: 15; cdr3_aa: CSARDSSGIYNEQFF
v_call: TRBV15; j_call: TRBJ1-2; cdr3_length: 13; cdr3_aa: CATSSDAIYGYTF